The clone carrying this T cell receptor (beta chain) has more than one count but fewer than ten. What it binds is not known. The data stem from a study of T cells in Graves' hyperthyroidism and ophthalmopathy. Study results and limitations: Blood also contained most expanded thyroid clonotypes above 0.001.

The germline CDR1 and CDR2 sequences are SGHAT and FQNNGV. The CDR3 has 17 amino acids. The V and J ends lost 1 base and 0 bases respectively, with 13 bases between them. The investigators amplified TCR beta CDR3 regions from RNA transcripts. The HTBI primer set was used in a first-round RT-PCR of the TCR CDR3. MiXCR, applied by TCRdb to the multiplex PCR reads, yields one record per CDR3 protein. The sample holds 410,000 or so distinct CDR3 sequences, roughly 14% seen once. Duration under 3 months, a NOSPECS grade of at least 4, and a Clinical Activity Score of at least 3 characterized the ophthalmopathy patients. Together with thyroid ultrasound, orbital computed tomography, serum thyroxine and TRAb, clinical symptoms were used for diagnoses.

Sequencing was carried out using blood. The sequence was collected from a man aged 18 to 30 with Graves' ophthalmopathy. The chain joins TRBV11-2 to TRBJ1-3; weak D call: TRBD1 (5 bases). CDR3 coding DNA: TGTGCCAGCAGCTTAGTAGGGGCCAGAATCTCTGGAAACACCATATATTTT. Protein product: CASSLVGARISGNTIYF.